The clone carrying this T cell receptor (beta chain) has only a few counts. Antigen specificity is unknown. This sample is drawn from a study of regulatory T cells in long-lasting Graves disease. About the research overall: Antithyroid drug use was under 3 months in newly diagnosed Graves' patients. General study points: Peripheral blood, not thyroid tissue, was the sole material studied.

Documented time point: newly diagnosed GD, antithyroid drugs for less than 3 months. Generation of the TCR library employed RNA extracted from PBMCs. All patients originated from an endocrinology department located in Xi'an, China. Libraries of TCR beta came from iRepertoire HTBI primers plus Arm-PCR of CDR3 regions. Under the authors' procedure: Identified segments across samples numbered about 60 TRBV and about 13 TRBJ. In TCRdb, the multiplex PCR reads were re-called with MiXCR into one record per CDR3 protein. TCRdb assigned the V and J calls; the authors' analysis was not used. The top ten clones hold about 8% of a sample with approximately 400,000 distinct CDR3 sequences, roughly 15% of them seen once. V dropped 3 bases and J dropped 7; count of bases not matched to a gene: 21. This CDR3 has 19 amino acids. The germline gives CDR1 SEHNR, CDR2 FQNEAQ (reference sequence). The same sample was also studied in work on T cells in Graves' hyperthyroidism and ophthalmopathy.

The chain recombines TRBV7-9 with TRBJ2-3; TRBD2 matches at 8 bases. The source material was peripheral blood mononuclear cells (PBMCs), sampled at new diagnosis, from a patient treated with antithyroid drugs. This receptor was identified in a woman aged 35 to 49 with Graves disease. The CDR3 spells CASSFPRPLRAGDGNTQYF. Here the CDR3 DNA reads TGTGCCAGCAGCTTCCCCCGCCCACTACGAGCGGGAGATGGAAATACGCAGTATTTT. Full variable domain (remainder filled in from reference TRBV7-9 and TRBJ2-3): DTGVSQNPRHKITKRGQNVTFRCDPISEHNRLYWYRQTLGQGPEFLTYFQNEAQLEKSRLLSDRFSAERPKGSFSTLEIQRTEQGDSAMYLCASSFPRPLRAGDGNTQYFGPGTRLTVL.